These T cell receptor beta chains were read from a single sample in a study of long-term antiretroviral therapy in people with HIV. Assay used: immunoSEQ multiplex PCR; TCRdb lists only in-frame clones, some missing. The sample has some 48,000 clones, around 80% seen once; the top ten hold approximately 3.2%. The starting material was unsorted PBMCs, obtained 0.8 years after starting antiretroviral therapy. Receptor source: a woman younger than 35 with HIV. CDR3s include the opening cysteine and the closing phenylalanine or tryptophan. Each record gives: clone size, D gene, V gene, J gene, CDR3 protein, CDR3 DNA. D genes are given only for firm matches. A row's size may be missing; if present it is once, few, many or a size class.

clone size: NA; D gene: NA; V gene: TRBV5-5; J gene: TRBJ2-7; CDR3 protein: CASSSTETYEQYF; CDR3 DNA: TGTGCCAGCAGCTCTACCGAGACCTACGAGCAGTACTTC
clone size: NA; D gene: NA; V gene: TRBV19; J gene: TRBJ1-4; CDR3 protein: CASREIGILNEKLFF; CDR3 DNA: TGTGCCAGTAGGGAGATAGGAATCCTTAATGAAAAACTGTTTTTT
clone size: NA; D gene: NA; V gene: TRBV10-3; J gene: TRBJ2-7; CDR3 protein: CAISEIGEQYF; CDR3 DNA: TGTGCCATCAGTGAAATAGGGGAGCAGTACTTC
clone size: NA; D gene: TRBD1; V gene: TRBV6-1; J gene: TRBJ1-2; CDR3 protein: CASTEEVSGRDSYGYTF; CDR3 DNA: TGTGCCAGCACTGAGGAGGTGAGCGGTAGGGACAGCTATGGCTACACCTTC
clone size: NA; D gene: TRBD1; V gene: TRBV2; J gene: TRBJ1-2; CDR3 protein: CASRSTGGLNYGYTF; CDR3 DNA: TGTGCCAGCAGGTCGACAGGGGGCCTGAACTATGGCTACACCTTC
clone size: NA; D gene: NA; V gene: TRBV6-5; J gene: TRBJ1-2; CDR3 protein: CARTPLRANYGYTF; CDR3 DNA: TGTGCCAGGACCCCATTGAGGGCCAACTATGGCTACACCTTC
clone size: NA; D gene: NA; V gene: TRBV7-9; J gene: TRBJ1-1; CDR3 protein: CASSLDPGGGRRSAAFF; CDR3 DNA: TGTGCCAGCAGCTTAGATCCAGGAGGGGGGCGAAGGTCAGCTGCTTTCTTT
clone size: NA; D gene: TRBD1; V gene: TRBV6-5; J gene: TRBJ1-2; CDR3 protein: CASSETGGYGYTF; CDR3 DNA: TGTGCCAGCAGTGAGACAGGGGGTTATGGCTACACCTTC
clone size: NA; D gene: NA; V gene: TRBV6-5; J gene: TRBJ2-7; CDR3 protein: CASSYADGPYEQYF; CDR3 DNA: TGTGCCAGCAGTTACGCTGACGGCCCCTACGAGCAGTACTTC
clone size: medium-sized; D gene: NA; V gene: TRBV14; J gene: TRBJ1-2; CDR3 protein: CASSQDITGTGPSYGYTF; CDR3 DNA: TGTGCCAGCAGCCAAGACATAACAGGAACAGGCCCCTCCTATGGCTACACCTTC
clone size: NA; D gene: NA; V gene: TRBV28; J gene: TRBJ1-2; CDR3 protein: CASSNPPPTGANYGYTF; CDR3 DNA: TGTGCCAGCAGCAATCCCCCACCCACTGGAGCTAACTATGGCTACACCTTC
clone size: NA; D gene: NA; V gene: TRBV5-6; J gene: TRBJ2-7; CDR3 protein: CASSSVDVSYEQYF; CDR3 DNA: TGTGCCAGCAGCTCGGTTGACGTCTCCTACGAGCAGTACTTC
clone size: NA; D gene: TRBD2; V gene: TRBV5-6; J gene: TRBJ2-7; CDR3 protein: CASSFSGGEQYF; CDR3 DNA: TGTGCCAGCAGCTTCTCGGGGGGCGAGCAGTACTTC
clone size: NA; D gene: NA; V gene: TRBV7-2; J gene: TRBJ1-5; CDR3 protein: CASSSLHSNQPQHF; CDR3 DNA: TGTGCCAGCAGCTCCTTACATAGCAATCAGCCCCAGCATTTT
clone size: NA; D gene: NA; V gene: TRBV10-3; J gene: TRBJ2-1; CDR3 protein: CAISVGREQFF; CDR3 DNA: TGTGCCATCAGTGTGGGAAGGGAGCAGTTCTTC
clone size: NA; D gene: NA; V gene: TRBV7-8; J gene: TRBJ2-7; CDR3 protein: CASSLALLQQYF; CDR3 DNA: TGTGCCAGCAGCTTAGCGCTCCTCCAGCAGTACTTC
clone size: few; D gene: NA; V gene: TRBV19; J gene: TRBJ2-1; CDR3 protein: CASRDLGGAEQFF; CDR3 DNA: TGTGCCAGTAGGGACTTAGGCGGCGCAGAGCAGTTCTTC
clone size: NA; D gene: TRBD2; V gene: TRBV6-4; J gene: TRBJ2-4; CDR3 protein: CASSPEAGGLAKNIQYF; CDR3 DNA: TGTGCCAGCAGTCCCGAAGCGGGAGGTTTAGCCAAAAACATTCAGTACTTC
clone size: once; D gene: TRBD2; V gene: TRBV5-1; J gene: TRBJ2-3; CDR3 protein: CASSPGTRSDTQYF; CDR3 DNA: TGCGCCAGCAGCCCCGGGACTAGATCAGATACGCAGTATTTT
clone size: NA; D gene: NA; V gene: TRBV6-5; J gene: TRBJ2-7; CDR3 protein: CASEGVYEQYF; CDR3 DNA: TGTGCCAGCGAGGGCGTTTACGAGCAGTACTTC
clone size: NA; D gene: TRBD1; V gene: TRBV5-1; J gene: TRBJ2-5; CDR3 protein: CASSDRGRQTQYF; CDR3 DNA: TGCGCCAGCAGTGACAGGGGTCGTCAGACCCAGTACTTC
clone size: NA; D gene: NA; V gene: TRBV6-4; J gene: TRBJ2-1; CDR3 protein: CASSDVRGTSRLFF; CDR3 DNA: TGTGCCAGCAGTGACGTCAGGGGGACTTCGCGTCTGTTCTTC
clone size: NA; D gene: TRBD2; V gene: TRBV28; J gene: TRBJ2-1; CDR3 protein: CASSLLALAGGYNEQFF; CDR3 DNA: TGTGCCAGCAGTTTACTCGCCCTAGCGGGAGGCTACAATGAGCAGTTCTTC
clone size: NA; D gene: NA; V gene: TRBV7-3; J gene: TRBJ2-5; CDR3 protein: CASSPLGNRETQYF; CDR3 DNA: TGTGCCAGCAGCCCCCTCGGGAATCGAGAGACCCAGTACTTC
clone size: NA; D gene: NA; V gene: TRBV5-1; J gene: TRBJ1-3; CDR3 protein: CASSLNSQGGTTLPIYF; CDR3 DNA: TGCGCCAGCAGCTTGAATAGCCAAGGGGGGACAACTTTACCCATATATTTT
clone size: NA; D gene: NA; V gene: TRBV18; J gene: TRBJ1-5; CDR3 protein: CASSPGVNQPQHF; CDR3 DNA: TGTGCCAGCTCACCAGGGGTGAATCAGCCCCAGCATTTT
clone size: few; D gene: NA; V gene: TRBV9; J gene: TRBJ1-1; CDR3 protein: CASSSGTLNTEAFF; CDR3 DNA: TGTGCCAGCAGCTCTGGGACTCTAAACACTGAAGCTTTCTTT
clone size: NA; D gene: NA; V gene: TRBV5-1; J gene: TRBJ2-1; CDR3 protein: CASTFGTLQYNEQFF; CDR3 DNA: TGCGCCAGCACCTTCGGGACTCTCCAATACAATGAGCAGTTCTTC
clone size: once; D gene: TRBD1; V gene: TRBV7-9; J gene: TRBJ1-4; CDR3 protein: CASSLAGTGFPYNEKLFF; CDR3 DNA: TGTGCCAGCAGCTTGGCCGGGACAGGGTTCCCTTATAATGAAAAACTGTTTTTT
clone size: NA; D gene: NA; V gene: TRBV9; J gene: TRBJ2-2; CDR3 protein: CASSSASTGELFF; CDR3 DNA: TGTGCCAGCAGCTCTGCTAGCACCGGGGAGCTGTTTTTT